This T cell receptor beta chain originates from a study of blood T cell repertoires in COVID-19. Repertoires were generated with immunoSEQ multiplex PCR, while TCRdb's copy carries only in-frame clones and drops some. The table lists 110,000 to 150,000 clones, 70% to 90% of them singletons. Germline CDR1 is LGHDT and CDR2 is YNNKEL (reference sequence). This CDR3 has 15 residues. Trimming removed 1 base at V and 7 bases at J, with 13 bases between. The TCR sequence derives from a middle-aged woman who had recovered from COVID-19. The specimen sequenced was PBMCs or T cells enriched from blood (not recorded which). This chain connects TRBV3-1 (or the pseudogene TRBV3-2) to TRBJ1-4; a weak D match, TRBD1 (5 bases). For the CDR3, the DNA is TGTGCCAGCAGCCAAGTCAGGGAAGGCGGTGAAAAACTGTTTTTT. Translation gives CASSQVREGGEKLFF.